A single sample is the source of the 16 T cell receptor beta chains below, sequenced in a study of cytomegalovirus exposure and HLA in healthy donors. Primers: 60 Vbeta forward and 13 Jbeta reverse. Using immunoSEQ multiplex PCR, the repertoire was profiled, and TCRdb retains in-frame clones only, with some absent. Among 150,000 to 200,000 clones listed, 70% to 90% were seen once. Sample: PBMCs. The source is a woman in her forties or fifties in good health and CMV-seronegative.

In its sample, this clone was seen a few times. This rearrangement joins TRBV28 to TRBJ2-1; no reliable D call. V lost 7 bases, J lost 9 bases, and 10 bases lay in between. Germline V gene data show CDR1 as MDHEN and CDR2 as SYDVKM. The CDR3 is 11 amino acids. CDR3 sequence (DNA): TGTGCCAGCAAGTACATCACTGAGCAGTTCTTC. It specifies CASKYITEQFF.

The chain couples TRBV7-3 to TRBJ2-6, with D hard to call. Trimming stripped 1 base from V and 4 bases from J, with 5 bases between. Germline V gene sequence: CDR1 SGHTA, CDR2 FQGTGA. The CDR3 runs 14 residues. The DNA of the CDR3 is TGTGCCAGCAGCTTAAACCGGGGGGCCAACGTCCTGACTTTC. Translated, it gives CASSLNRGANVLTF.

The chain combines TRBV12-5 with TRBJ1-5; maybe TRBD1 (6 bases). The CDR3 covers 15 residues. V lost 3 bases to trimming and J lost 6 bases, with 15 bases between them. The V gene's germline CDR1 is LGHNT and CDR2 FRNRAP. The chain's CDR3 is CASGFEARGGQPQHF. For the CDR3, the DNA is TGTGCTAGTGGTTTTGAGGCCAGGGGCGGTCAGCCCCAGCATTTT.

In the case of this clone: Germline is not matched at one junction end, which may reflect a read error. The chain is built from TRBV6-5 and TRBJ1-2; possibly TRBD1 for D (6 bases). This CDR3 spans 14 amino acids. Looked up from germline, CDR1 is MNHEY and CDR2 is SVGAGI. The CDR3: CASSKGQMEDGCTF. The CDR3 nucleotides are TGTGCCAGCAGTAAAGGACAGATGGAGGATGGCTGCACCTTC.

The rearrangement uses TRBV7-3 and TRBJ2-5; 8 bases map to TRBD1. The V and J ends lost 6 bases and 1 base, in that order; junction bases with no gene match: 1. The CDR3 has 13 amino acids. The germline CDR1 and CDR2 sequences are SGHTA and FQGTGA. The CDR3 loop is CASSTGGQETQYF. The CDR3 nucleotides are TGTGCCAGCAGTACAGGGGGCCAAGAGACCCAGTACTTC. Drawing the rest from reference TRBV7-3 and TRBJ2-5, the complete variable domain is GAGVSQTPSNKVTEKGKYVELRCDPISGHTALYWYRQSLGQGPEFLIYFQGTGAADDSGLPNDRFFAVRPEGSVSTLKIQRTERGDSAVYLCASSTGGQETQYFGPGTRLLVL.

The chain couples TRBV11-2 to TRBJ1-1, with unresolved D. The CDR3 is made up of 14 amino acids. Trimming removed 6 bases from V and 0 bases from J, with 11 bases in between. The germline gives CDR1 SGHAT, CDR2 FQNNGV. Written as DNA, the CDR3 is TGTGCCAGCAGTCCTTCGCGGGTGAACACTGAAGCTTTCTTT. Encoded protein: CASSPSRVNTEAFF.

This sequence joins TRBV7-6 and TRBJ2-7; D might be TRBD2 (6 bases). There are 15 residues in the CDR3. V was cut by 4 bases and J by 6 bases, with 19 bases left in between. CDR1 is SGHVS and CDR2 is FNYEAQ in the germline V gene. As DNA, the CDR3 is TGTGCCAGCAGCTCTCCCGGGACGGCCGGGGGCGAGCAGTACTTC. This sequence encodes CASSSPGTAGGEQYF.

This clone came up a few times. This chain uses TRBV28 with TRBJ2-7, with TRBD2 matching over 8 bases. The germline CDR1 and CDR2 sequences are MDHEN and SYDVKM. This CDR3 region has 22 residues. The junction had 29 bases not matched to a gene; V was cut back by 5 bases and J by 2 bases. CDR3 sequence reads: CASSPVAGKWEVLSIGAYEQYF. In nucleotides, the CDR3 is TGTGCCAGCAGTCCTGTAGCGGGGAAGTGGGAAGTCTTATCAATTGGGGCCTACGAGCAGTACTTC.

The chain links TRBV5-1 to TRBJ1-1; D call uncertain. In germline, CDR1 is SGHRS, CDR2 YFSETQ. V was clipped by 1 base and J by 0 bases, with 13 bases between them. This CDR3 region has 16 residues. The CDR3 loop is CASSLWAGAMNTEAFF. CDR3 bases: TGCGCCAGCAGCTTGTGGGCAGGCGCGATGAACACTGAAGCTTTCTTT.

The chain joins TRBV5-6 to TRBJ2-7; D remains unclear. The CDR3 contains 15 residues. Looked up from germline, CDR1 is SGHDT and CDR2 is YYEEEE. The ends were cut back, 0 bases at V and 4 bases at J, with 14 bases in the middle. The CDR3 DNA is TGTGCCAGCAGCTTGGATCAGACGGGTTGGTACGAGCAGTACTTC. It encodes CASSLDQTGWYEQYF.

The chain has TRBV18 and TRBJ2-3; TRBD1 aligns across 8 bases. Germline CDR1 reads KGHSH; CDR2 reads LQKENI. The V gene end was trimmed by 3 bases and the J gene end by 4 bases; junction bases not matched to a gene: 6. CDR3 length equals 15 residues. CDR3 DNA: TGTGCCAGCTCACCGACAACAGGGGGAGCAGATACGCAGTATTTT. Translation: CASSPTTGGADTQYF.

Only a few counts were recorded for this clone. This rearrangement joins TRBV14 to TRBJ1-4; 8 nucleotides line up with TRBD1. Germline V lookup: CDR1 SGHDN, CDR2 FVKESK. The CDR3 totals 13 residues. The V segment lost 3 bases and the J segment 10 bases; nucleotides outside the gene matches: 4. Here the CDR3 reads CASSQDRVGKLFF. The CDR3 bases are TGTGCCAGCAGCCAGGACAGGGTAGGAAAACTGTTTTTT.

The chain is built from TRBV18 and TRBJ2-1; D remains unclear. From germline, CDR1 is KGHSH and CDR2 LQKENI. The CDR3 contains 13 residues. Trimming shortened V by 6 bases and J by 6 bases, and 12 bases separated the two germline ends. The CDR3 nucleotides read TGTGCCAGCTCGGAGCTTGACGTCAATGAGCAGTTCTTC. Translated: CASSELDVNEQFF.

V usage is TRBV5-1 and J usage is TRBJ2-7, with D perhaps matching TRBD2 (6 bases). Germline CDR1 and CDR2: SGHRS and YFSETQ. This CDR3 comprises 14 residues. V was clipped by 4 bases and J by 3 bases, with 14 bases between them. The CDR3 DNA reads TGCGCCAGCAGCCAGGGACTTCATCTCTACGAGCAGTACTTC. It is translated as CASSQGLHLYEQYF.

For the CDR3, the DNA is TGTGCCATCAGGGCACAGGGCTCAAACACTGAAGCTTTCTTT. Translated: CAIRAQGSNTEAFF. V is TRBV10-3 and J is TRBJ1-1; D perhaps matches TRBD1 (6 bases). V shed 6 bases and J shed 2 bases, with 13 bases lying between them. Germline V lookup: CDR1 ENHRY, CDR2 SYGVKD. CDR3 length: 14 amino acids.

The rearrangement joins TRBV10-3 to TRBJ1-3; a weak D match, TRBD1 (5 bases). Deletions cut 2 bases from V and 2 bases from J, with 13 bases between. The CDR3 consists of 16 residues. Germline-derived CDR1 and CDR2 are ENHRY and SYGVKD. CDR3 nucleotide sequence: TGTGCCATCAGTGAGCGGGGGGTGGGAACTGGAAACACCATATATTTT. This sequence encodes CAISERGVGTGNTIYF.